The clone carrying this T cell receptor (beta chain) turned up a few times. This entry is derived from a study of blood T cell repertoires in COVID-19. Study context: PBMCs, B-cell-depleted T cells, or T cells were the source of the cDNA or gDNA that made up the material.

Produced via immunoSEQ multiplex PCR; TCRdb's table is partial and in-frame only. The table lists some 90,000 clones, about 88% of them singletons. This CDR3 region has 13 residues. The V and J ends lost 1 base and 6 bases respectively, with 9 bases between them. Sequencing input: peripheral blood. The sequence came from a woman aged 80 or over with acute or convalescent COVID-19. This chain connects TRBV12-3 or TRBV12-4 to TRBJ1-1; the D gene is possibly TRBD1 (6 bases). The CDR3 loop reads CASSLEGGSEAFF. In DNA form, the CDR3 reads TGTGCCAGCAGTTTAGAAGGGGGATCTGAAGCTTTCTTT.